One sample yielded the 29 T cell receptor beta chains listed below, sequenced in a study of beta chain features in type 1 diabetes. Findings and limits, study-wide: Type 1 diabetes patients showed a moderate but significant shortening of TCRB CDR3s in all four CD4+ subsets.

No antigen is known for these receptors. TCRB transcripts that were expressed got sequenced, as all of the isolated RNA had been reverse transcribed. Clones were sequenced by immunoSEQ multiplex PCR, and TCRdb holds only the in-frame ones, with some missing. The sample includes more than 250,000 clones, over 20% of them seen just once. The sequencing sample was made of naive CD4+ T cells from blood. These receptors were collected from a woman aged 35 to 49 with type 1 diabetes.

This clone has only a few counts. An end of the junction differs from the germline gene, which may be a read error. The V and J genes are TRBV30 and TRBJ2-5; 8 bases align to TRBD1. The CDR3 extends over 14 amino acids. CDR1 and CDR2 (germline): GTSNPN, SVGIG (reference sequence). The CDR3 DNA reads TGTGCCTGGAGTGCGCAGGGGGCTATTGCCACCGCCAACTTC. It codes for CAWSAQGAIATANF.

This clone is a singleton in its sample. The chain employs TRBV4-3 and TRBJ2-5, with 11 positions matching TRBD2. The germline gives CDR1 LGHNA, CDR2 YSLEER. There are 17 residues in the CDR3. J gave up 4 bases and V 1 base, and 8 bases lay outside the gene matches. DNA for the CDR3: TGCGCCAGCAGCCAAGGGAGTCTAGCGGGGGGCTTAGAGACCCAGTACTTC. It translates to CASSQGSLAGGLETQYF.

The V gene is TRBV9, the J gene TRBJ2-3; 11 bases are a match to TRBD2. CDR1 and CDR2 (germline): SGDLS, YYNGEE. Germline trimming cut 4 bases from V and 3 bases from J; bases unmatched to any gene: 19. CDR3 length: 20 amino acids. As DNA, the CDR3 is TGTGCCAGCAGCCCCCGAGGTGTAGCGGGGGGGCTAGTAGGAACAGATACGCAGTATTTT. Translated: CASSPRGVAGGLVGTDTQYF.

The chain employs TRBV5-1 and TRBJ2-3; maybe TRBD1 (5 bases). Per germline, CDR1 SGHRS and CDR2 YFSETQ. Trimming pared 4 bases from V and 9 bases from J, leaving 21 bases between. The CDR3 spans 15 residues. The chain's CDR3 is CASSGTGQGMPTQYF. The CDR3 coding sequence is TGCGCCAGCAGCGGCACAGGTCAGGGAATGCCAACGCAGTATTTT. Based on the CDR3 plus reference TRBV5-1 and TRBJ2-3, the full variable domain is KAGVTQTPRYLIKTRGQQVTLSCSPISGHRSVSWYQQTPGQGLQFLFEYFSETQRNKGNFPGRFSGRQFSNSRSEMNVSTLELGDSALYLCASSGTGQGMPTQYFGPGTRLTVL.

This clone was picked up a small number of times. The chain combines TRBV29-1 with TRBJ2-6, with 7 bases aligning to TRBD2. The CDR3 sequence is 15 residues long. After removal of 5 bases from V and 1 base from J, the junction contained 5 bases not matched to a gene. CDR1 and CDR2 (germline): SQVTM, ANQGSEA. This CDR3 reads CSVHLGLSGANVLTF. The CDR3, as DNA: TGCAGCGTTCACCTGGGACTATCTGGGGCCAACGTCCTGACTTTC. Drawing the rest from reference TRBV29-1 and TRBJ2-6, the complete variable domain is SAVISQKPSRDICQRGTSLTIQCQVDSQVTMMFWYRQQPGQSLTLIATANQGSEATYESGFVIDKFPISRPNLTFSTLTVSNMSPEDSSIYLCSVHLGLSGANVLTFGAGSRLTVL.

This clone occurred a few times. The rearrangement uses TRBV7-2 and TRBJ2-7; D gene uncertain. The ends were cut back, 7 bases at V and 1 base at J, with 14 bases in the middle. Germline assignment: CDR1 SGHTA and CDR2 FQGNSA. This CDR3 spans 14 amino acids. DNA of the CDR3: TGTGCCAGCACCCTAGGCGGCGGTTCCTACGAGCAGTACTTC. Its protein product is CASTLGGGSYEQYF.

The gene calls are TRBV7-9 and TRBJ1-4; the D is unclear. The CDR3 extends over 12 amino acids. V lost 7 bases and J 8 bases, leaving 11 bases between the germline ends. Germline V gene sequence: CDR1 SEHNR, CDR2 FQNEAQ (reference sequence). The CDR3: CASTDVREKLFF. The DNA of the CDR3 is TGTGCCAGCACCGATGTTCGGGAAAAACTGTTTTTT.

This chain joins TRBV9 and TRBJ2-1, with D maybe TRBD2 (7 bases). Deletions cut 0 bases from V and 2 bases from J, with 12 bases between. The CDR3 runs 16 residues. Germline CDR1 SGDLS, CDR2 YYNGEE. The CDR3 protein is CASSVEIGGPYNEQFF. DNA for the CDR3: TGTGCCAGCAGCGTAGAAATCGGGGGGCCCTACAATGAGCAGTTCTTC.

This clone was picked up a small number of times. The V call is TRBV7-9, the J call TRBJ1-1, with D hard to call. Trimming removed 7 bases from V and 0 bases from J, with 9 bases in between. Germline V gives CDR1 SEHNR, CDR2 FQNEAQ (reference sequence). This CDR3 region has 13 residues. Written as DNA, the CDR3 is TGTGCCAGCAACTCTGTCATGAACACTGAAGCTTTCTTT. This codes for CASNSVMNTEAFF. Full variable domain (rest looked up from reference TRBV7-9 and TRBJ1-1): DTGVSQNPRHKITKRGQNVTFRCDPISEHNRLYWYRQTLGQGPEFLTYFQNEAQLEKSRLLSDRFSAERPKGSFSTLEIQRTEQGDSAMYLCASNSVMNTEAFFGQGTRLTVV.

This clone was detected a few times. The chain joins TRBV5-1 to TRBJ2-7; 8 nucleotides match TRBD1. Germline values: CDR1 SGHRS, CDR2 YFSETQ. This CDR3 has 13 amino acids. With 2 bases clipped from V and 7 bases from J, the junction kept 5 bases outside the gene matches. The CDR3, as DNA: TGCGCCAGCAGCTTAGAGACAGGGGAAGAGCAGTACTTC. The encoded protein is CASSLETGEEQYF.

The chain is built from TRBV25-1 and TRBJ1-4; 10 bases map to TRBD1. The CDR3 is 15 residues long. Germline V CDR1 and CDR2: MGHDK, SYGVNS. Trimming cost V 3 bases and J 8 bases; bases outside gene matches: 6. CDR3: CASSEWTGGKEKLFF. The DNA for the CDR3 is TGTGCCAGCAGTGAGTGGACAGGGGGAAAGGAAAAACTGTTTTTT.

The V and J genes are TRBV27 and TRBJ2-1; 7 bases are a match to TRBD2. V was clipped by 2 bases and J by 7 bases; unmatched bases: 2. Germline-derived CDR1 and CDR2 are MNHEY and SMNVEV (reference sequence). This CDR3 is built from 13 residues. The CDR3 DNA reads as TGTGCCAGCAGTTTACACGGGAGGAATGAGCAGTTCTTC. It translates to CASSLHGRNEQFF.

The chain employs TRBV18 and TRBJ1-1, with 7 positions matching TRBD1. The germline V gene has CDR1 KGHSH and CDR2 LQKENI. The ends lost 8 bases at V and 3 bases at J; junction bases unmatched: 3. The CDR3 loop spans 12 amino acids. DNA for the CDR3: TGTGCCAGCCCAGACAGGGACACTGAAGCTTTCTTT. Its translation is CASPDRDTEAFF.

This chain joins TRBV29-1 and TRBJ2-7; D gene unclear. This CDR3 has 13 residues. V lost 6 bases and J 0 bases, leaving 12 bases between the germline ends. CDR1 SQVTM and CDR2 ANQGSEA come from the germline V gene. This CDR3 is CSVLPESSYEQYF. The CDR3 DNA reads as TGCAGCGTCCTCCCCGAGAGCTCCTACGAGCAGTACTTC.

The V gene is TRBV7-9, the J gene TRBJ2-2; a possible D gene is TRBD2 (6 bases). Between the trimmed V and J ends, which lost 7 bases and 0 bases, there was a span of 12 bases. The CDR3 spans 15 residues. Per the germline V gene, CDR1 is SEHNR and CDR2 is FQNEAQ (reference sequence). The CDR3 nucleotides are TGTGCCAGCACCCCCAGGGAGGCGAACACCGGGGAGCTGTTTTTT. It is translated as CASTPREANTGELFF.

This clone showed up just a few times. The V call is TRBV30, the J call TRBJ1-2; 8 nucleotides match TRBD1. V lost 3 bases and J lost 4; bases outside the gene matches: 10. The CDR3 is 15 residues long. Germline V lookup: CDR1 GTSNPN, CDR2 SVGIG (reference sequence). This CDR3 reads CAWRGGGTGIYGYTF. The CDR3 bases are TGTGCCTGGAGAGGGGGCGGGACAGGCATCTATGGCTACACCTTC.

This clone was counted between two and nine times. As DNA, the CDR3 is TGTGCCTGGAGTGTACTTTCAGAGACCCAGTACTTC. Translating gives CAWSVLSETQYF. V and J are TRBV30 and TRBJ2-5; no firm D call. Trimming pared 0 bases from V and 4 bases from J, leaving 6 bases between. This CDR3 contains 12 residues. CDR1 and CDR2 from the germline V gene are GTSNPN and SVGIG (reference sequence).

This clone came up a few times. This rearrangement joins TRBV28 to TRBJ2-3, with D possibly being TRBD2 (6 bases). V dropped 6 bases and J dropped 2 bases, with 15 bases sitting between them. Germline CDR1 and CDR2: MDHEN and SYDVKM. This CDR3 is 15 amino acids long. CDR3 loop: CASRPGTAFTDTQYF. The CDR3 DNA is TGTGCCAGCAGGCCGGGGACTGCCTTCACAGATACGCAGTATTTT.

The chain carries TRBV2 and TRBJ1-1; 7 nucleotides agree with TRBD1. The CDR3 has 14 residues. V gave up 5 bases and J gave up 8 bases; unmatched junction bases: 11. Germline CDR1 is SNHLY and CDR2 is FYNNEI. CDR3: CASSLDRQPPEAFF. As DNA, the CDR3 is TGTGCCAGCAGTTTGGACAGGCAACCCCCCGAAGCTTTCTTT. The entire variable domain, with the rest obtained from reference TRBV2 and TRBJ1-1, is as follows: EPEVTQTPSHQVTQMGQEVILRCVPISNHLYFYWYRQILGQKVEFLVSFYNNEISEKSEIFDDQFSVERPDGSNFTLKIRSTKLEDSAMYFCASSLDRQPPEAFFGQGTRLTVV.

The chain has TRBV9 and TRBJ1-5; D unclear. The CDR3 loop spans 15 amino acids. Looked up from germline, CDR1 is SGDLS and CDR2 is YYNGEE. The V end was cut by 0 bases, the J end by 0 bases, with 7 bases between. CDR3 coding DNA: TGTGCCAGCAGCGTAGGAGGAAGTAGCAATCAGCCCCAGCATTTT. Translating gives CASSVGGSSNQPQHF.

A note on this clone: This specimen includes other DNA sequences encoding the same CDR3. The chain combines TRBV9 with TRBJ1-1; D is ambiguous. V lost 2 bases and J 3 bases, leaving 11 bases between the germline ends. Germline V gene data show CDR1 as SGDLS and CDR2 as YYNGEE. The CDR3 covers 14 residues. The CDR3 loop reads CASSVTGSDTEAFF. CDR3 in DNA: TGTGCCAGCAGCGTGACGGGTTCGGACACTGAAGCTTTCTTT. Supplemented by reference TRBV9 and TRBJ1-1, the full variable domain reads DSGVTQTPKHLITATGQRVTLRCSPRSGDLSVYWYQQSLDQGLQFLIQYYNGEERAKGNILERFSAQQFPDLHSELNLSSLELGDSALYFCASSVTGSDTEAFFGQGTRLTVV.

In its sample, this clone was seen a few times. Distinct nucleotide sequences in the sample also encode this CDR3. V gene TRBV7-2 combines with J gene TRBJ2-7, with a weak D call TRBD1 (6 bases). The CDR3 extends over 15 amino acids. The V end lost 3 bases, the J end lost 0 bases, and 12 bases lay between the germline ends. Germline CDR1 reads SGHTA; CDR2 reads FQGNSA. The DNA of the CDR3 is TGTGCCAGCAGCTTGGGTAGGGGGTCCTCCTACGAGCAGTACTTC. Translated, it gives CASSLGRGSSYEQYF.

The chain links TRBV7-2 to TRBJ2-2; 10 bases line up with TRBD1. The germline CDR1 and CDR2 sequences are SGHTA and FQGNSA. V lost 0 bases, J lost 5 bases, and 3 bases stayed unmatched. The CDR3 covers 16 residues. This chain's CDR3 is CASSLAPGQGTGELFF. The DNA of the CDR3 is TGTGCCAGCAGCTTAGCGCCGGGACAGGGGACCGGGGAGCTGTTTTTT.

The chain joins TRBV7-9 to TRBJ1-5; D gene uncertain. The CDR3 totals 15 residues. Trimming stripped 0 bases from V and 7 bases from J, with 13 bases between. Germline V CDR1 and CDR2: SEHNR, FQNEAQ (reference sequence). The CDR3, as DNA: TGTGCCAGCAGCTTAGCAGGAGGGTTGGGGCAGCCCCAGCATTTT. It yields the protein CASSLAGGLGQPQHF.

The chain recombines TRBV7-9 with TRBJ1-4, with a weak D call TRBD1 (6 bases). Trimming took off 5 bases at V and 8 bases at J, with 15 bases between the two ends. This CDR3 contains 14 residues. Germline loops: CDR1 SEHNR, CDR2 FQNEAQ (reference sequence). The CDR3 is CASSPQGMSEKLFF. For the CDR3, the DNA is TGTGCCAGCAGCCCACAGGGTATGAGCGAAAAACTGTTTTTT. Full variable domain (rest looked up from reference TRBV7-9 and TRBJ1-4): DTGVSQNPRHKITKRGQNVTFRCDPISEHNRLYWYRQTLGQGPEFLTYFQNEAQLEKSRLLSDRFSAERPKGSFSTLEIQRTEQGDSAMYLCASSPQGMSEKLFFGSGTQLSVL.

V gene TRBV14 combines with J gene TRBJ1-6; no firm D call. Germline CDR1 reads SGHDN; CDR2 reads FVKESK. This CDR3 spans 13 amino acids. V shed 4 bases and J shed 7 bases, with 8 bases lying between them. The CDR3 is CASSPDYNSPLHF. The CDR3 nucleotides read TGTGCCAGCAGCCCGGACTACAATTCACCCCTCCACTTT. Looking up the rest from reference TRBV14 and TRBJ1-6 gives the full variable domain: EAGVTQFPSHSVIEKGQTVTLRCDPISGHDNLYWYRRVMGKEIKFLLHFVKESKQDESGMPNNRFLAERTGGTYSTLKVQPAELEDSGVYFCASSPDYNSPLHFGNGTRLTVT.

The chain carries TRBV9 and TRBJ2-1; 10 bases are a match to TRBD1. This CDR3 has 15 amino acids. Germline V gene lookup returns CDR1 SGDLS and CDR2 YYNGEE. V shed 4 bases, J shed 6 bases, and the junction held 7 bases outside the gene matches. CDR3 loop: CASSSRQGAVNEQFF. In nucleotides, the CDR3 is TGTGCCAGCAGCTCCCGACAGGGGGCTGTCAATGAGCAGTTCTTC.

The chain uses TRBV9 and TRBJ1-6; a weak D match, TRBD1 (5 bases). This CDR3 spans 14 amino acids. Trimming took off 1 base at V and 7 bases at J, with 9 bases between the two ends. Germline-derived CDR1 and CDR2 are SGDLS and YYNGEE. The CDR3 sequence: CASSVSGVNSPLHF. The CDR3 nucleotides are TGTGCCAGCAGCGTATCGGGGGTAAATTCACCCCTCCACTTT. Supplemented by reference TRBV9 and TRBJ1-6, the full variable domain reads DSGVTQTPKHLITATGQRVTLRCSPRSGDLSVYWYQQSLDQGLQFLIQYYNGEERAKGNILERFSAQQFPDLHSELNLSSLELGDSALYFCASSVSGVNSPLHFGNGTRLTVT.

V gene TRBV7-2 combines with J gene TRBJ2-3; no reliable D call. This CDR3 contains 16 residues. V lost 0 bases and J lost 1, with 11 bases in between. Germline CDR1 is SGHTA and CDR2 is FQGNSA. CDR3 sequence: CASSLAQAAGTDTQYF. For the CDR3, the DNA is TGTGCCAGCAGCTTAGCCCAGGCAGCCGGCACAGATACGCAGTATTTT.